Reported below is one T cell receptor (beta chain). PCR involved 60 Vbeta and 13 Jbeta primers. Repertoires were generated with immunoSEQ multiplex PCR, while TCRdb's copy carries only in-frame clones and drops some. The table lists about 160,000 clones, roughly 80% of them singletons, with roughly 7.7% in the top ten. The sample is drawn from a study of cytomegalovirus exposure and HLA in healthy donors. Study at large: About 180 million T cells yielded 110 million or so unique TCR beta sequences in earlier analysis.

Source material: PBMCs. This sequence originates from a young woman in good health and CMV-seropositive.

The DNA for the CDR3 is TGTGCCAGCAGTTTAACCGGGACAGCTAACTATGGCTACACCTTC. This encodes CASSLTGTANYGYTF. V gene TRBV28 combines with J gene TRBJ1-2; 7 nucleotides align to TRBD1. With 2 bases clipped from V and 0 bases from J, the junction kept 3 bases outside the gene matches. Germline V gene sequence: CDR1 MDHEN, CDR2 SYDVKM. The CDR3 totals 15 residues.